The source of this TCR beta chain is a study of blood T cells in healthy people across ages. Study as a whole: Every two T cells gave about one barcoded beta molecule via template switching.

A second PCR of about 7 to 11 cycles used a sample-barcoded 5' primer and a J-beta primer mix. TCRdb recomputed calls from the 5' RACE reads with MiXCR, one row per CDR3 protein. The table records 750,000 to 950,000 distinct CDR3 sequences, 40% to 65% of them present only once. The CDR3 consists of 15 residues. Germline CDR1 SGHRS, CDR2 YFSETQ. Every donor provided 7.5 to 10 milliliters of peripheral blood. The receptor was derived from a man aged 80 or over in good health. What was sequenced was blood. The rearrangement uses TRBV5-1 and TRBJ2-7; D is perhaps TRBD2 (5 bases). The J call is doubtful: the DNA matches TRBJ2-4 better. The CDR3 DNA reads TGCGCCAGCAGCTTGGCGTGGGGATCGGGGAGCATTCAGTACTTC. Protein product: CASSLAWGSGSIQYF.